The source of this T cell receptor beta chain is a study of long-term antiretroviral therapy in people with HIV. Run at survey level, the immunoSEQ assay was version v3.0. Produced via immunoSEQ multiplex PCR; TCRdb's table is partial and in-frame only. The sample carries 38,000 or so clones, 94% recorded once. Trimming took 0 bases from V and 4 from J, leaving 7 bases between them. Germline CDR1 SGDLS, CDR2 YYNGEE. The CDR3 runs to 13 residues. This receptor was obtained from a man under 40 with HIV. The specimen was unsorted PBMCs, collected roughly 9.4 years after starting antiretroviral therapy. The V and J genes are TRBV9 and TRBJ1-2, with D hard to call. The CDR3, as DNA: TGTGCCAGCAGCGTAGCGGCAGCCTATGGCTACACCTTC. Its translation is CASSVAAAYGYTF.